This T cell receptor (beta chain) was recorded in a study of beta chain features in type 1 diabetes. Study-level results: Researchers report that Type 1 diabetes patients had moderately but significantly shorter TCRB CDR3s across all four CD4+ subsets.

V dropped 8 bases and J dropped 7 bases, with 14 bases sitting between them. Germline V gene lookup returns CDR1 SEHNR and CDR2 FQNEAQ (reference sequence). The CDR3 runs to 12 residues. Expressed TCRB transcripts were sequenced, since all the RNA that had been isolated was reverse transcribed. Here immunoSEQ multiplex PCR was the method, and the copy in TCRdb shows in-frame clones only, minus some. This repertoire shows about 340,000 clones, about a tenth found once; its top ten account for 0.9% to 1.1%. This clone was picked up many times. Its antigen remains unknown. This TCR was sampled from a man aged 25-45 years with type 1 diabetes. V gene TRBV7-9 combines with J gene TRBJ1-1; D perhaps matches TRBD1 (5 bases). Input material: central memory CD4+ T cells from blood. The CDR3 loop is CASFEGKGEAFF. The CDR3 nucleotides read TGTGCCAGCTTTGAGGGGAAGGGTGAAGCTTTCTTT.